This T cell receptor beta chain emerged from a study of human T cells and chemical hapten exposure. Concerning this clonotype itself: Its antigen is still unknown.

As for time point: patch test 1, 2 weeks after DPC sensitization. The treatment: therapeutic diphenylcyclopropenone sensitization with weekly scalp DPC. Study results and caveats: Patch test scores rose with PT1 expanded TCR counts, a positive correlation. In comparison with controls, expanded TCRs gave rise to a significantly larger number of large CDR3 similarity clusters.

The CDR3 consists of 13 residues. The V end was cut by 3 bases, the J end by 7 bases, with 12 bases between. The study's library attached unique molecular identifiers to single cDNA molecules. TCRdb passed the RACE reads through MiXCR, listing each CDR3 protein once. The sample lists fewer than 200,000 distinct CDR3 sequences; 20% to 25% were seen once. Source: whole blood, taken in connection with sensitization to the hapten diphenylcyclopropenone (DPC). The chain has TRBV12-3 or TRBV12-4 and TRBJ2-5, with TRBD1 as a possible D gene (6 bases). This clonotype originated in a woman aged 50 to 60 with alopecia areata. Some clones in this sample may be carry-over from other donors' samples. In DNA form, the CDR3 reads TGTGCCAGCAGTTTGTACCAGGGGTCGACCCAGTACTTC. Encoded protein: CASSLYQGSTQYF.